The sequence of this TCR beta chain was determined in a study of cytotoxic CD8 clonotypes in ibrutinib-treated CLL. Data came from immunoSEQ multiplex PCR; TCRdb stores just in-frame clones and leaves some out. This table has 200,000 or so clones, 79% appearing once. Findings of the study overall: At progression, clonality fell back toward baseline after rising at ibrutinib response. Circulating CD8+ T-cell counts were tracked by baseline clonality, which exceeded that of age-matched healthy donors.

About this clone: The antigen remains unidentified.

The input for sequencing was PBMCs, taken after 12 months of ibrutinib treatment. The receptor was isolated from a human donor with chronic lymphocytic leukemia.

Here the CDR3 reads CAVSRDGNQPQHF. CDR3 coding DNA: TGTGCCGTAAGCAGGGATGGCAATCAGCCCCAGCATTTT. The rearrangement uses TRBV27 and TRBJ1-5; D perhaps matches TRBD1 (5 bases). The CDR3 length is 13 residues. V lost 11 bases and J 2 bases, leaving 13 bases between the germline ends. Per the germline V gene, CDR1 is MNHEY and CDR2 is SMNVEV (reference sequence).